This TCR beta chain was profiled in a study of regulatory T cells in long-lasting Graves disease. Study-wide findings and caveats: Researchers examined only peripheral blood and not thyroid tissue. It was in persistent disease that TRBV28, TRBJ1-2 and TRBJ2-5 were favored.

This clonotype was counted a few times. The antigen remains unidentified. Stated time point: persistent/refractory GD, antithyroid drugs over 5 years with positive TRAb. There was RNA extracted from PBMCs, and the TCR library was made from it. Investigators report Graves' disease was diagnosed under American Thyroid Association guidelines. The TCR beta library used iRepertoire HTBI primers with Arm-PCR amplification of CDR3. TCRdb re-analysed the multiplex PCR reads in MiXCR, keeping a single row per CDR3 protein. This sample yields some 300,000 distinct CDR3 sequences, of which under 25% are seen a single time; roughly 50% belongs to the top ten. This CDR3 has 12 amino acids. Trimming took off 2 bases at V and 7 bases at J, with 6 bases between the two ends.

The V call is TRBV12-3 or TRBV12-4, the J call TRBJ2-1; D gene unclear. This clonotype was obtained from a female donor with Graves disease. Specimen: peripheral blood mononuclear cells (PBMCs), collected when the disease was refractory, from a patient treated with antithyroid drugs. CDR3 in amino acids: CASSLWGNEQFF. The CDR3 nucleotides are TGTGCCAGCAGTTTATGGGGTAATGAGCAGTTCTTC.